This record looks at one T cell receptor (beta chain) sequence and its context. This sample is drawn from a study of blood T cell repertoires in COVID-19. For the study at large: COVID-19 samples from acute and convalescent phases originated in the United States, Italy and Spain. T cells, B-cell-depleted T cells, or PBMCs supplied cDNA or gDNA.

Trimming removed 2 bases at V and 4 bases at J, with 11 bases between. CDR3 length: 14 amino acids. In germline, CDR1 is MNHEY, CDR2 SMNVEV (reference sequence). Original analysis: For nucleated cells, counts were estimated from reference gene primer amplification. The protocol was immunoSEQ multiplex PCR, while the TCRdb copy is restricted to in-frame clones and leaves out a portion. The DNA was the basis for D and trimming; V, J and clone size are from that table. Among about 130,000 clones listed, about nine tenths were seen once. The sample comprised peripheral blood. The genes are TRBV27 and TRBJ1-1, with D possibly matching TRBD1 (5 bases). This sequence was found in a middle-aged man with acute or convalescent COVID-19. The CDR3 region has the DNA TGTGCCAGCAGTTTAAGGGGTTTGCGCACTGAAGCTTTCTTT. Protein sequence: CASSLRGLRTEAFF.